This T cell receptor (beta chain) was identified in a study of blood T cell repertoires in COVID-19. Study in general: Spain, Italy and the United States supplied samples that represented acute and convalescent COVID-19. PBMCs, B-cell-depleted T cells, or T cells provided the cDNA or gDNA that made up the material.

In the original processing: Estimation of nucleated cell counts was performed using reference gene primer amplification. Data came from immunoSEQ multiplex PCR; TCRdb stores just in-frame clones and leaves some out. That table gives V, J and clone size, and the DNA gave D and trimming. This table has fewer than 250,000 clones, about 90% appearing once. The CDR3 has 14 amino acids. V lost 5 bases and J 4 bases, leaving 11 bases between the germline ends. Germline lookup yields CDR1 LNHDA and CDR2 SQIVND (reference sequence). The TCR was taken from a woman aged 70 to 79 with acute or convalescent COVID-19. The material sequenced was peripheral blood. The chain has TRBV19 and TRBJ2-2; weak D call: TRBD1 (6 bases). This CDR3 reads CASSATGSTGELFF. The DNA of the CDR3 is TGTGCCAGTAGTGCAACAGGGTCCACCGGGGAGCTGTTTTTT.